Each of the 19 T cell receptor beta chains below was sequenced from the same sample in a study of T cells after yellow fever vaccination. From the 5' RACE reads, TCRdb called clonotypes with MiXCR, one entry per CDR3 protein. There are 450,000 to 600,000 distinct CDR3 sequences in the sample; around a sixth occur only once, and approximately 15% lies in the top ten. The specimen comprised PBMCs, sampled 5 days after the first yellow fever vaccination. These receptors all come from a young man who received the YFV17D yellow fever vaccine.

This clonotype was picked up a small number of times. This chain joins TRBV5-1 and TRBJ2-5; no clear D gene. The CDR3 length is 15 residues. CDR1 SGHRS and CDR2 YFSETQ come from the germline V gene. The V end lost 4 bases, the J end lost 3 bases, and 16 bases lay between the germline ends. CDR3 loop: CASSKTHRPEETQYF. The CDR3 bases are TGCGCCAGCAGCAAGACTCATAGACCAGAAGAGACCCAGTACTTC. Based on the CDR3 plus reference TRBV5-1 and TRBJ2-5, the full variable domain is KAGVTQTPRYLIKTRGQQVTLSCSPISGHRSVSWYQQTPGQGLQFLFEYFSETQRNKGNFPGRFSGRQFSNSRSEMNVSTLELGDSALYLCASSKTHRPEETQYFGPGTRLLVL.

The chain combines TRBV6-1 with TRBJ1-5, with 9 bases that match TRBD1. J lost 4 bases, V lost 6 bases, and 16 bases had no gene match. The CDR3 covers 18 residues. From germline, CDR1 is MNHNS and CDR2 SASEGT. The CDR3 DNA reads as TGTGCCAGCAGCGATGAACAGACAGGGGGGTTTCGGAATCAGCCCCAGCATTTT. Its translation: CASSDEQTGGFRNQPQHF.

V gene TRBV12-3 or TRBV12-4 combines with J gene TRBJ1-3, with D unclear. Trimming left V 3 bases short and J 8 bases short, with 14 bases between. The length of the CDR3 is 14 residues. CDR3 coding DNA: TGTGCCAGCAGTTTCCTTGTAGTGGAAGACACCATATATTTT. It translates to CASSFLVVEDTIYF.

The chain links TRBV6-2 or TRBV6-3 to TRBJ2-5, with 7 positions matching TRBD2. The germline V gene has CDR1 MNHEY and CDR2 SVGEGT. The CDR3 is made up of 12 amino acids. J gave up 5 bases and V 10 bases, and 7 bases lay outside the gene matches. CDR3 DNA sequence: TGTGCCACGACGACTAGCCGGGAGACCCAGTACTTC. This codes for CATTTSRETQYF.

This sequence joins TRBV28 and TRBJ1-5; no reliable D call. From germline, CDR1 is MDHEN and CDR2 SYDVKM. There are 15 residues in the CDR3. Trimming removed 2 bases at V and 0 bases at J, with 8 bases between. The CDR3 coding sequence is TGTGCCAGCAGTTTAGGAGCCAATAGCAATCAGCCCCAGCATTTT. Residues: CASSLGANSNQPQHF.

This clonotype was detected only a few times. A read error may account for a junction end that differs from germline. The chain carries TRBV30 and TRBJ2-5; 13 positions agree with TRBD2. In germline, CDR1 is GTSNPN, CDR2 SVGIG (reference sequence). CDR3 length equals 14 residues. CDR3 DNA sequence: TGTGCCCGGAGCGGACTAGCGGGGGAAGAGACCCAGTACTTC. Its translation is CARSGLAGEETQYF. The full variable domain, with the rest looked up from reference TRBV30 and TRBJ2-5, is SQTIHQWPATLVQPVGSPLSLECTVEGTSNPNLYWYRQAAGRGLQLLFYSVGIGQISSEVPQNLSASRPQDRQFILSSKKLLLSDSGFYLCARSGLAGEETQYFGPGTRLLVL.

V gene TRBV19 combines with J gene TRBJ2-7; no clear D. This CDR3 is 13 amino acids long. Trimming left V 3 bases short and J 3 bases short, with 9 bases between. CDR1 LNHDA and CDR2 SQIVND come from the germline V gene (reference sequence). The CDR3 sequence: CASSIFPNYEQYF. The CDR3 DNA reads TGTGCCAGTAGTATCTTCCCGAACTACGAGCAGTACTTC.

V usage is TRBV6-1 and J usage is TRBJ2-4; 8 nucleotides agree with TRBD1. There are 14 residues in the CDR3. V shed 5 bases, J shed 5 bases, and the junction held 5 bases outside the gene matches. Germline V CDR1 and CDR2: MNHNS, SASEGT. Written as DNA, the CDR3 is TGTGCCAGCAGTACGACGGACAGGGAAAACATTCAGTACTTC. This encodes CASSTTDRENIQYF.

The V call is TRBV15, the J call TRBJ2-1; unclear D gene. Germline V gene sequence: CDR1 LNHNV, CDR2 YYDKDF (reference sequence). This CDR3 region has 15 residues. V was shortened by 8 bases and J by 0 bases, with 14 bases between the two germline ends. The CDR3 DNA reads TGTGCCACCTGGGGTCGTTATAACTCCTACAATGAGCAGTTCTTC. Protein sequence: CATWGRYNSYNEQFF.

This clonotype was counted only a few times. The V gene is TRBV20-1, the J gene TRBJ2-7, with a tentative D call TRBD2 (5 bases). Germline V gene sequence: CDR1 DFQATT, CDR2 SNEGSKA (reference sequence). V was pared by 2 bases and J by 4 bases, with 15 bases between. There are 14 residues in the CDR3. The CDR3 sequence: CSARSDGLGYEQYV. The CDR3 coding sequence is TGCAGTGCTAGATCCGATGGACTGGGTTACGAGCAGTACGTC.

The chain couples TRBV6-5 to TRBJ1-1; D remains ambiguous. The CDR3 loop spans 14 amino acids. Deletions cut 4 bases from V and 5 bases from J, with 14 bases between. Germline CDR1 is MNHEY and CDR2 is SVGAGI. The CDR3 region has the DNA TGTGCCAGCAGTTTAGGCCCGATTAGGACTGAAGCTTTCTTT. It codes for CASSLGPIRTEAFF.

The J gene is TRBJ1-1, the V gene TRBV5-1; tentatively, D is TRBD1 (5 bases). Trimming took off 6 bases at V and 6 bases at J, with 24 bases between the two ends. The germline CDR1 and CDR2 sequences are SGHRS and YFSETQ. The CDR3 totals 16 residues. This CDR3 is CASTPGTGRVNAEAFF. For the CDR3, the DNA is TGCGCCAGCACTCCGGGGACCGGGAGAGTAAACGCTGAAGCTTTCTTT.

The rearrangement uses TRBV20-1 and TRBJ2-1; 15 nucleotides line up with TRBD2. V trimming: 5 bases; J trimming: 4 bases; junction bases outside the gene matches: 3. The CDR3 length is 15 residues. Germline V gives CDR1 DFQATT, CDR2 SNEGSKA (reference sequence). CDR3 sequence: CSAPGTSGGYNEQFF. The CDR3 DNA follows: TGCAGTGCTCCTGGGACTAGCGGGGGGTACAATGAGCAGTTCTTC.

The gene calls are TRBV27 and TRBJ1-1, with 8 bases matching TRBD1. From germline, CDR1 is MNHEY and CDR2 SMNVEV (reference sequence). The junction had 6 bases not matched to a gene; V was cut back by 6 bases and J by 3 bases. There are 14 residues in the CDR3. The CDR3 is CASRTGEPHTEAFF. The DNA for the CDR3 is TGTGCCAGCAGGACAGGGGAACCCCACACTGAAGCTTTCTTT.

This sequence joins TRBV7-3 and TRBJ2-7; the D gene is possibly TRBD2 (7 bases). Germline V gene sequence: CDR1 SGHTA, CDR2 FQGTGA. Trimming removed 3 bases at V and 2 bases at J, with 14 bases between. This CDR3 is built from 15 residues. The CDR3 DNA is TGTGCCAGCAGCTTTAGGGGGGGGGTCGCCTACGAGCAGTACTTC. Its protein is CASSFRGGVAYEQYF.

This rearrangement joins TRBV20-1 to TRBJ1-1; no reliable D call. Trimming removed 5 bases at V and 0 bases at J, with 4 bases between. CDR3 length: 11 residues. CDR1 and CDR2 from the germline V gene are DFQATT and SNEGSKA (reference sequence). The CDR3 DNA sequence: TGCAGTGCTTACCTGAACACTGAAGCTTTCTTT. Translating it yields CSAYLNTEAFF.

This clonotype was counted only a few times. The V call is TRBV7-8, the J call TRBJ2-7, with 9 bases aligning to TRBD1. After removal of 4 bases from V and 6 bases from J, the junction contained 16 bases not matched to a gene. This CDR3 is 17 amino acids long. Germline CDR1 SGHVS, CDR2 FQNEAQ. Written as DNA, the CDR3 is TGTGCCAGCAGCTCGAACAGGGGGCGCATCGGAGTTAGCGAGCAGTACTTC. Its translation: CASSSNRGRIGVSEQYF. The entire variable domain, with the rest obtained from reference TRBV7-8 and TRBJ2-7, is as follows: GAGVSQSPRYKVAKRGQDVALRCDPISGHVSLFWYQQALGQGPEFLTYFQNEAQLDKSGLPSDRFFAERPEGSVSTLKIQRTQQEDSAVYLCASSSNRGRIGVSEQYFGPGTRLTVT.

The chain combines TRBV18 with TRBJ1-2, with D hard to call. The germline V gene encodes CDR1 KGHSH and CDR2 LQKENI. The CDR3 consists of 16 residues. Trimming left V 0 bases short and J 7 bases short, with 18 bases between. DNA of the CDR3: TGTGCCAGCTCACCACCGTTGTATCTCGGGATGGGTGGCTACACCTTC. It codes for CASSPPLYLGMGGYTF.

In its sample, this clonotype was seen a few times. CDR3 residues: CASSQLFLTGTGVRDGYTF. The DNA for the CDR3 is TGCGCCAGCAGCCAACTATTTTTAACCGGGACAGGGGTCCGCGATGGCTACACCTTC. The rearrangement uses TRBV4-3 and TRBJ1-2, with 10 bases matching TRBD1. Germline CDR1 reads LGHNA; CDR2 reads YSLEER. V lost 2 bases, J lost 6 bases, and 18 bases stayed unmatched. This CDR3 is 19 amino acids long.